The 14 T cell receptor beta chains in this list originate from one sample, sequenced in a study of CD8 T cells in Susac syndrome. Reverse transcription used about 0.45 to 1 ug RNA and random hexamers. TCRdb processed the immunoSEQ multiplex PCR reads anew with MiXCR; each CDR3 protein has one entry. In the table there are 95,000 to 150,000 distinct CDR3 sequences, roughly 95% of which are singletons. The sequencing input was CD4+ T cells from PBMCs. These receptors all come from a human donor with Susac syndrome.

The chain joins TRBV3-1 to TRBJ1-1, with 8 bases that match TRBD1. The CDR3 runs to 15 residues. Germline CDR1 is LGHDT and CDR2 is YNNKEL (reference sequence). Losses at the gene ends were 4 bases for V and 0 bases for J; bases not matched to a gene: 4. For the CDR3, the DNA is TGTGCCAGCAGCCGAAACAGGGGGATGAACACTGAAGCTTTCTTT. Translating it yields CASSRNRGMNTEAFF.

This chain connects TRBV20-1 to TRBJ2-7; perhaps TRBD2 as D (5 bases). Germline CDR1 reads DFQATT; CDR2 reads SNEGSKA (reference sequence). V lost 7 bases and J lost 0, with 10 bases in between. The CDR3 totals 12 residues. The CDR3 loop reads CSGSGFSYEQYF. CDR3 nucleotides: TGCAGTGGATCGGGGTTCTCCTACGAGCAGTACTTC.

The chain joins TRBV20-1 to TRBJ2-1; D gene unclear. The CDR3 is 14 amino acids. Trimming cost V 3 bases and J 1 base, with 10 bases left between them. Germline V gene sequence: CDR1 DFQATT, CDR2 SNEGSKA (reference sequence). The CDR3 reads CSASRQTSYNEQFF. For the CDR3, the DNA is TGCAGTGCTAGTCGGCAGACATCCTACAATGAGCAGTTCTTC.

The chain joins TRBV7-6 to TRBJ2-7; possibly TRBD2 for D (6 bases). This CDR3 is 14 amino acids long. Germline loops: CDR1 SGHVS, CDR2 FNYEAQ. Trimming left V 8 bases short and J 3 bases short, with 17 bases between. The DNA of the CDR3 is TGTGCCAGCCTGCGGGGAGCGGCCCTCTACGAGCAGTACTTC. Amino acids: CASLRGAALYEQYF.

The chain carries TRBV6-5 and TRBJ2-1, with a possible D match to TRBD2 (6 bases). Trimming pared 5 bases from V and 5 bases from J, leaving 16 bases between. This CDR3 is built from 15 residues. Germline V gene lookup returns CDR1 MNHEY and CDR2 SVGAGI. The chain's CDR3 is CASSPLASGHNEQFF. The CDR3 DNA is TGTGCCAGCAGTCCACTAGCTTCCGGACACAATGAGCAGTTCTTC.

The chain is built from TRBV4-2 and TRBJ2-1, with D possibly being TRBD2 (6 bases). The V end was cut by 0 bases, the J end by 4 bases, with 16 bases between. Germline CDR1 and CDR2: LGHNA and YNFKEQ. CDR3 size: 17 residues. The CDR3: CASSQETGTEVYNEQFF. Here the CDR3 DNA reads TGTGCCAGCAGCCAAGAGACCGGGACTGAGGTATACAATGAGCAGTTCTTC.

The V and J genes are TRBV30 and TRBJ2-3; D possibly corresponds to TRBD2 (6 bases). Germline lookup yields CDR1 GTSNPN and CDR2 SVGIG (reference sequence). The V and J ends lost 2 bases and 5 bases respectively, with 17 bases between them. The CDR3 contains 15 residues. The CDR3 nucleotides read TGTGCCTGGAGTAAGGGCGGCGGGATAGTAGATACGCAGTATTTT. It specifies CAWSKGGGIVDTQYF.

The rearrangement links TRBV9 to TRBJ2-3; D ambiguous. V gave up 4 bases and J gave up 8 bases, with 11 bases separating them. Germline V gene lookup returns CDR1 SGDLS and CDR2 YYNGEE. CDR3 length: 12 amino acids. CDR3 sequence (DNA): TGTGCCAGCAGCTCAGCCGTTGCTACGCAGTATTTT. Translated: CASSSAVATQYF.

V usage is TRBV6-5 and J usage is TRBJ2-5, with TRBD2 as a possible D gene (5 bases). From germline, CDR1 is MNHEY and CDR2 SVGAGI. The ends were cut back, 0 bases at V and 4 bases at J, with 6 bases in the middle. This CDR3 contains 13 residues. Written as DNA, the CDR3 is TGTGCCAGCAGTTACTCAGGGAGAGAGACCCAGTACTTC. Translation gives CASSYSGRETQYF.

The chain uses TRBV4-3 and TRBJ2-6; possible D gene TRBD2, 6 bases. CDR1 is LGHNA, CDR2 YSLEER, per germline. V shed 0 bases and J shed 2 bases, with 14 bases lying between them. The CDR3 loop spans 18 amino acids. This CDR3 reads CASSQDLISGAGANVLTF. CDR3 in DNA: TGCGCCAGCAGCCAAGATTTGATCTCGGGGGCTGGGGCCAACGTCCTGACTTTC.

Here the CDR3 reads CASSEQGRETQYF. DNA for the CDR3: TGTGCCAGCAGTGAACAGGGTAGGGAGACCCAGTACTTC. The chain carries TRBV2 and TRBJ2-5, with a weak D call TRBD1 (5 bases). Between the trimmed V and J ends, which lost 2 bases and 5 bases, there was a span of 9 bases. The CDR3 is 13 amino acids. Germline CDR1 SNHLY, CDR2 FYNNEI.

The chain combines TRBV27 with TRBJ1-1, with D possibly being TRBD1 (6 bases). The CDR3 loop spans 14 amino acids. Germline loops: CDR1 MNHEY, CDR2 SMNVEV (reference sequence). Trimming pared 6 bases from V and 3 bases from J, leaving 14 bases between. The CDR3 sequence: CASSPGAPDTEAFF. In DNA, the CDR3 is TGTGCCAGCAGCCCGGGGGCGCCGGACACTGAAGCTTTCTTT.

This chain joins TRBV7-2 and TRBJ1-2; the D is unclear. CDR1 is SGHTA and CDR2 is FQGNSA in the germline V gene. V gave up 1 base and J gave up 6 bases, with 12 bases separating them. The CDR3 covers 14 residues. CDR3 sequence reads: CASSLGFQRNGYTF. Written as DNA, the CDR3 is TGTGCCAGCAGCTTAGGGTTCCAGAGAAATGGCTACACCTTC. The full variable domain, its missing parts supplied by reference TRBV7-2 and TRBJ1-2, is GAGVSQSPSNKVTEKGKDVELRCDPISGHTALYWYRQSLGQGLEFLIYFQGNSAPDKSGLPSDRFSAERTGGSVSTLTIQRTQQEDSAVYLCASSLGFQRNGYTFGSGTRLTVV.

The V gene is TRBV6-1, the J gene TRBJ2-2; D remains ambiguous. V dropped 5 bases and J dropped 6 bases, with 10 bases sitting between them. There are 13 residues in the CDR3. CDR1 and CDR2 (germline): MNHNS, SASEGT. The CDR3 here is CASSKSRAGELFF. The CDR3 nucleotides read TGTGCCAGCAGTAAAAGTAGGGCCGGGGAGCTGTTTTTT.